Listed below are T cell receptor beta chains from one sample, sequenced in a study of blood T cell repertoires in COVID-19. Libraries were prepared by immunoSEQ multiplex PCR; TCRdb keeps only in-frame clonotypes and omits some of them. This sample has some 140,000 clones; more than 70% occur once, and the top ten carry 4.5% to 5.5%. Sequencing was done on a sample of PBMCs or T cells enriched from blood (not recorded which). Every receptor here comes from a man aged 35 to 55 with acute COVID-19. Each CDR3 is given with its conserved first and last residue. A D gene is named only where the DNA matches it firmly. Size values are once, few and many counts, or a class for expanded clones, and some rows have none.

d_call clone_size j_call v_call cdr3_aa cdr3_nt
NA NA TRBJ2-1 TRBV9 CASSPLLNEQFF TGTGCCAGCAGCCCTCTCTTAAATGAGCAGTTCTTC
NA NA TRBJ2-2 TRBV4-3 CASSQERLVAGELFF TGCGCCAGCAGCCAAGAGAGGCTAGTAGCCGGGGAGCTGTTTTTT
NA NA TRBJ1-5 TRBV5-8 CASSFEVNNQPQHF TGTGCCAGCAGCTTCGAGGTCAACAATCAGCCCCAGCATTTT
NA once TRBJ2-7 TRBV10-3 CAISTSGTDYEQYF TGTGCCATCAGTACATCCGGCACAGACTACGAGCAGTACTTC
NA NA TRBJ2-3 TRBV3-1/TRBV3-2 CASSQGSRDTQYF TGTGCCAGCAGCCAAGGGTCGAGGGATACGCAGTATTTT
NA NA TRBJ2-5 TRBV7-2 CASISLTGEETQYF TGTGCCAGCATCTCCCTTACAGGAGAAGAGACCCAGTACTTC
NA few TRBJ1-2 TRBV12-3/TRBV12-4 CASTKNLGGYTF TGTGCCAGCACCAAAAATCTCGGGGGCTACACCTTC
NA NA TRBJ1-1 TRBV10-1 CASSGNGQPNTEAFF TGCGCCAGCAGTGGTAATGGACAGCCGAACACTGAAGCTTTCTTT
NA many TRBJ1-3 TRBV7-2 CASSLSLGAQNTIYF TGTGCCAGCAGCTTATCCCTGGGGGCGCAAAACACCATATATTTT
TRBD2 NA TRBJ2-5 TRBV2 CASSQLAGGGETQYF TGTGCCAGCAGTCAACTAGCGGGAGGTGGGGAGACCCAGTACTTC
TRBD1 NA TRBJ1-4 TRBV7-8 CASSLGPRGEKLFF TGTGCCAGCAGCTTAGGCCCCAGGGGGGAAAAACTGTTTTTT
TRBD1 once TRBJ1-1 TRBV3-1/TRBV3-2 CASDNRGMNTEAFF TGTGCCAGCGATAACAGGGGGATGAACACTGAAGCTTTCTTT
TRBD2 NA TRBJ2-7 TRBV28 CASSLRRLAGPYEQYF TGTGCCAGCAGTTTAAGGCGGCTAGCGGGACCCTACGAGCAGTACTTC
TRBD2 NA TRBJ2-1 TRBV5-5 CASSSEGLAQYNEQFF TGTGCCAGCAGCTCTGAGGGACTAGCCCAATACAATGAGCAGTTCTTC
TRBD1 NA TRBJ1-1 TRBV19 CASSTRRTGRTEAFF TGTGCCAGTAGTACCCGACGGACAGGGAGGACTGAAGCTTTCTTT
NA once TRBJ2-7 TRBV20-1 CSAGTLYEQYF TGCAGTGCCGGGACACTTTACGAGCAGTACTTC
NA NA TRBJ2-1 TRBV7-9 CASSLASGEQFF TGTGCCAGCAGCTTAGCGAGCGGCGAGCAGTTCTTC
NA NA TRBJ2-1 TRBV3-1/TRBV3-2 CASSQQGGGFYNEQFF TGTGCCAGCAGCCAACAGGGAGGGGGGTTTTACAATGAGCAGTTCTTC
NA NA TRBJ1-2 TRBV15 CATSRARDAGYTF TGTGCCACCAGCAGAGCTCGGGATGCTGGCTACACCTTC
NA NA TRBJ2-7 TRBV4-3 CASSQERGNEQYF TGCGCCAGCAGCCAAGAAAGGGGAAACGAGCAGTACTTC
TRBD1 NA TRBJ1-4 TRBV28 CASSLDRGRKGNLNEKLFF TGTGCCAGCAGTTTAGACAGGGGGCGGAAAGGTAACCTTAATGAAAAACTGTTTTTT
TRBD1 few TRBJ1-5 TRBV6-5 CASHRDSGSNQPQHF TGTGCCAGCCACCGGGACAGCGGGAGCAATCAGCCCCAGCATTTT
NA NA TRBJ1-1 TRBV6-5 CASSYGGADTEAFF TGTGCCAGCAGTTACGGGGGCGCGGACACTGAAGCTTTCTTT
NA few TRBJ1-5 TRBV15 CATSRDRGGQPQHF TGTGCCACCAGCAGAGACAGGGGCGGTCAGCCCCAGCATTTT
NA NA TRBJ1-1 TRBV6-5 CASSSPGLKAEAFF TGTGCCAGCAGTTCCCCGGGACTAAAGGCTGAAGCTTTCTTT
NA NA TRBJ2-7 TRBV18 CASSPTYEQYF TGTGCCAGCTCCCCTACCTACGAGCAGTACTTC
NA NA TRBJ1-1 TRBV28 CASTLNTEAFF TGTGCCAGCACTTTGAACACTGAAGCTTTCTTT
NA NA TRBJ1-5 TRBV18 CASSPAEGQPQHF TGTGCCAGCTCACCAGCGGAGGGCCAGCCCCAGCATTTT
NA few TRBJ1-1 TRBV2 CASTSTRGSFNTEAFF TGTGCCAGCACCTCCACTCGGGGGAGTTTTAACACTGAAGCTTTCTTT
NA NA TRBJ1-5 TRBV27 CASSTSVRNQPQHF TGTGCCAGCAGTACCTCGGTTCGAAATCAGCCCCAGCATTTT
NA once TRBJ1-3 TRBV7-9 CASSLIDSSGNTIYF TGTGCCAGCAGCTTAATCGACAGCTCTGGAAACACCATATATTTT
NA NA TRBJ2-1 TRBV11-2 CASSLSRNEQFF TGTGCCAGCAGCTTATCCAGGAATGAGCAGTTCTTC
TRBD2 NA TRBJ2-2 TRBV10-3 CAISWAGTSENTGELFF TGTGCCATCAGTTGGGCCGGGACTAGCGAAAACACCGGGGAGCTGTTTTTT
NA NA TRBJ1-5 TRBV5-1 CASSLTSGQNQPQHF TGCGCCAGCAGCTTGACCTCAGGACAGAATCAGCCCCAGCATTTT
TRBD1 NA TRBJ2-5 TRBV19 CASSMDRRQETQYF TGTGCCAGTAGTATGGACAGGCGCCAAGAGACCCAGTACTTC
NA once TRBJ1-2 TRBV5-1 CASSFTASQDGGYTF TGCGCCAGCAGCTTCACAGCTAGCCAGGACGGTGGCTACACCTTC
TRBD1 NA TRBJ1-2 TRBV30 CAWRAGGTDYGYTF TGTGCCTGGAGGGCAGGGGGAACTGACTATGGCTACACCTTC
TRBD2 NA TRBJ2-3 TRBV5-1 CASSLVTSGTTDTQYF TGCGCCAGCAGCTTGGTGACTAGCGGAACCACAGATACGCAGTATTTT
NA NA TRBJ1-3 TRBV28 CASSTPTRTIYF TGTGCCAGCTCAACACCGACACGGACCATATATTTT
TRBD1 once TRBJ2-5 TRBV19 CASSSKGTGRGGSQETQYF TGTGCCAGTAGTTCCAAAGGGACAGGGAGAGGAGGGAGCCAAGAGACCCAGTACTTC
NA NA TRBJ1-5 TRBV7-2 CASSLDSGNQPQHF TGTGCCAGCAGCTTAGACTCCGGGAATCAGCCCCAGCATTTT
NA NA TRBJ2-6 TRBV19 CASSPTTGPGANVLTF TGTGCCAGTAGTCCAACTACAGGGCCTGGGGCCAACGTCCTGACTTTC
NA once TRBJ1-1 TRBV12-3/TRBV12-4 CASRGDRTEAFF TGTGCCAGCAGGGGAGATCGCACTGAAGCTTTCTTT